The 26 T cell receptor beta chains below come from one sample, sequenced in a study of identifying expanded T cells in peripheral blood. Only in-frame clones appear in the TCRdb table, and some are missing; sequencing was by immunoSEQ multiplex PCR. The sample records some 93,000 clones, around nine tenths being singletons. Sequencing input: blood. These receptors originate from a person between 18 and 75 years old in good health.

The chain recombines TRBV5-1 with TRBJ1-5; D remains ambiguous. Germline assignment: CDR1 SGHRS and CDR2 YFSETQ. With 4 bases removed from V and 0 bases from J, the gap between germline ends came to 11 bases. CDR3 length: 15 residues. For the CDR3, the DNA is TGCGCCAGCAGCATGGACGGGGTTAGCAATCAGCCCCAGCATTTT. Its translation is CASSMDGVSNQPQHF.

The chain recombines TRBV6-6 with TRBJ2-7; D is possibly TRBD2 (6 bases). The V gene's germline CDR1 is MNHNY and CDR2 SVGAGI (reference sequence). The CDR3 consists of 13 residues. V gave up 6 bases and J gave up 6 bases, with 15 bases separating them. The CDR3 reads CASSRGARFEQYF. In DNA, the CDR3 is TGTGCCAGCAGCCGCGGGGCGCGGTTCGAGCAGTACTTC.

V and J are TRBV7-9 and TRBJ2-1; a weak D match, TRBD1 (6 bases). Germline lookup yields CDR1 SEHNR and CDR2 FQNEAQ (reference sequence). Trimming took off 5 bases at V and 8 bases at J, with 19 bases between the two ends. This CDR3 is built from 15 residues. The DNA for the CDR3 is TGTGCCAGCAGCCCTATCAGTTGGACAGCCCATGAGCAGTTCTTC. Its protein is CASSPISWTAHEQFF.

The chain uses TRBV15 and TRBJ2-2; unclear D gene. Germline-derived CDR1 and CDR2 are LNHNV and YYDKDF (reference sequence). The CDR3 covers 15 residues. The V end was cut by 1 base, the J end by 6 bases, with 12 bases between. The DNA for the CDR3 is TGTGCCACCAGCAGAGGTAGTGGGGTCTCCGGGGAGCTGTTTTTT. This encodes CATSRGSGVSGELFF.

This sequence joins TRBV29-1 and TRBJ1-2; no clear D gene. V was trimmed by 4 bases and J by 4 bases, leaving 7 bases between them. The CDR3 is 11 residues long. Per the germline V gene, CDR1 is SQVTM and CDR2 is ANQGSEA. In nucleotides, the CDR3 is TGCAGCGTTGTAACCTTCTATGGCTACACCTTC. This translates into CSVVTFYGYTF.

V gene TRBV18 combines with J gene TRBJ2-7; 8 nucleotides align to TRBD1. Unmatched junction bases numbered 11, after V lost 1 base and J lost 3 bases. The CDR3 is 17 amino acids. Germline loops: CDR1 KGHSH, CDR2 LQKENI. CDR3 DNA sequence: TGTGCCAGCTCACCACGTGGGAGCGGACAGGGAATCTACGAGCAGTACTTC. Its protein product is CASSPRGSGQGIYEQYF.

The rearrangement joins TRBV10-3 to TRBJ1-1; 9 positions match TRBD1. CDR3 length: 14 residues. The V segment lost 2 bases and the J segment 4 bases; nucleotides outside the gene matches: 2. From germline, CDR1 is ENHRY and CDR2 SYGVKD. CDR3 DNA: TGTGCCATCAGTGAGCGGGACAGGGCCACTGAAGCTTTCTTT. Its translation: CAISERDRATEAFF.

CDR3 amino acids: CASARMIGGTGELFF. The CDR3 DNA is TGTGCTAGTGCCCGGATGATAGGGGGAACCGGGGAGCTGTTTTTT. The chain couples TRBV12-5 to TRBJ2-2, with D tentatively TRBD1 (6 bases). Germline loops: CDR1 LGHNT, CDR2 FRNRAP. V was shortened by 7 bases and J by 5 bases, with 17 bases between the two germline ends. The length of the CDR3 is 15 residues.

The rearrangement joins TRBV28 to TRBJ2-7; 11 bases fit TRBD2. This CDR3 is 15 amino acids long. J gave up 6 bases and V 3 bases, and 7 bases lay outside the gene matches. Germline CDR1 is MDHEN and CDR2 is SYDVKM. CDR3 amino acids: CASSFSTSGTFEQYF. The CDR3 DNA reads TGTGCCAGCAGTTTCTCGACTAGCGGGACTTTCGAGCAGTACTTC.

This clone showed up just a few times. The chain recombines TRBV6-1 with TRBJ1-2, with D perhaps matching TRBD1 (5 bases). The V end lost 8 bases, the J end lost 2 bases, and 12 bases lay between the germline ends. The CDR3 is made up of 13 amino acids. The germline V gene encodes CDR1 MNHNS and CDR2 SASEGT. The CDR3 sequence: CASGWDGNYGYTF. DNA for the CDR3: TGTGCCAGCGGGTGGGACGGGAACTATGGCTACACCTTC.

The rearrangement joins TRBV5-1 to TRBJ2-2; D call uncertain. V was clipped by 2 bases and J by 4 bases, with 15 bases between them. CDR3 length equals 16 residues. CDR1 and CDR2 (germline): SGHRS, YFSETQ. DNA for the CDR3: TGCGCCAGCAGCTTCGGACGGACCGCCGGCACCGGGGAGCTGTTTTTT. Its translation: CASSFGRTAGTGELFF.

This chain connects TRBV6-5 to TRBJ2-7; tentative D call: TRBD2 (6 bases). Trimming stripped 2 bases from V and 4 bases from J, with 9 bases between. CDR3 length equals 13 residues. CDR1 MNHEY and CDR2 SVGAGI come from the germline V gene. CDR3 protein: CASSYGGWYEQYF. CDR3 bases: TGTGCCAGCAGTTACGGGGGGTGGTACGAGCAGTACTTC.

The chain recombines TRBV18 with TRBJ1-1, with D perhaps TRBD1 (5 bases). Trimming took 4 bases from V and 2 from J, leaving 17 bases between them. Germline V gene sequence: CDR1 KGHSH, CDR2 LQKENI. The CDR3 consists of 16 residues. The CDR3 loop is CASSRDPHDYNTEAFF. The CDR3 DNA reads TGTGCCAGCTCACGGGACCCCCACGACTATAACACTGAAGCTTTCTTT.

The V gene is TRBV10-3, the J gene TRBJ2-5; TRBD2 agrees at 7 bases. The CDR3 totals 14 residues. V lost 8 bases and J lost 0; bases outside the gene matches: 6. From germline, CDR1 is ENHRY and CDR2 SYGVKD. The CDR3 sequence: CAIRAGVDQETQYF. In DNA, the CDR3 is TGTGCCATCCGGGCGGGAGTAGACCAAGAGACCCAGTACTTC.

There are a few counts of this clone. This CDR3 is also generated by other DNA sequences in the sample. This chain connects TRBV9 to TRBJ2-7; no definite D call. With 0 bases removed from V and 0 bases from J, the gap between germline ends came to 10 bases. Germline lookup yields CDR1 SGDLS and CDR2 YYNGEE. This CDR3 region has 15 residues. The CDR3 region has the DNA TGTGCCAGCAGCGTAGGAACGGCCAGCTCCTACGAGCAGTACTTC. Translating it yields CASSVGTASSYEQYF.

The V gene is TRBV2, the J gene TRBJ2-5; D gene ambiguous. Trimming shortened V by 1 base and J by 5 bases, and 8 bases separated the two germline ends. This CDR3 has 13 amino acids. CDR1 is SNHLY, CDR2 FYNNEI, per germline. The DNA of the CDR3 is TGTGCCAGCAGTGAAGGACTTGCGGAGACCCAGTACTTC. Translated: CASSEGLAETQYF.

CDR3 sequence reads: CASATGTVDEQFF. The CDR3, as DNA: TGTGCCAGTGCGACAGGGACGGTCGATGAGCAGTTCTTC. V is TRBV19 and J is TRBJ2-1, with TRBD1 matching over 7 bases. This CDR3 region has 13 residues. Trimming cost V 8 bases and J 8 bases; bases outside gene matches: 9. The V gene's germline CDR1 is LNHDA and CDR2 SQIVND (reference sequence).

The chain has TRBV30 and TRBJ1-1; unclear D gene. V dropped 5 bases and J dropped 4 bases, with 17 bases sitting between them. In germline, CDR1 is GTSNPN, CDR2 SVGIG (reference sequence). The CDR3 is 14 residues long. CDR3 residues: CAWHRQVAVTEAFF. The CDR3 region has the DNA TGTGCCTGGCACCGCCAGGTTGCGGTCACTGAAGCTTTCTTT.

CDR3 loop: CASSPSTGQPGNTIYF. The CDR3 DNA sequence: TGTGCCAGCAGCCCGAGCACGGGACAGCCTGGAAACACCATATATTTT. The chain has TRBV11-2 and TRBJ1-3, with TRBD1 matching 7 bases. V gave up 5 bases and J gave up 2 bases; unmatched junction bases: 9. CDR1 and CDR2 (germline): SGHAT, FQNNGV. This CDR3 region has 16 residues.

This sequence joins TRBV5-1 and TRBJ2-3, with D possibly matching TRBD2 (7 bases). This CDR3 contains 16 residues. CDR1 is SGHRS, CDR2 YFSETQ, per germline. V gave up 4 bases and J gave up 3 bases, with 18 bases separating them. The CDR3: CASSPGAGARTDTQYF. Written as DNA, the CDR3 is TGCGCCAGCAGCCCTGGGGCGGGGGCTAGAACAGATACGCAGTATTTT.

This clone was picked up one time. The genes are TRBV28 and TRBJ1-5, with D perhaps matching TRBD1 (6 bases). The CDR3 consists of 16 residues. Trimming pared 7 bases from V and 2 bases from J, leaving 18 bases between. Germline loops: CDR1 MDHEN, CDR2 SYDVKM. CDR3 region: CASKHGTLRGNQPQHF. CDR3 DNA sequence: TGTGCCAGCAAACACGGGACACTAAGGGGCAATCAGCCCCAGCATTTT.

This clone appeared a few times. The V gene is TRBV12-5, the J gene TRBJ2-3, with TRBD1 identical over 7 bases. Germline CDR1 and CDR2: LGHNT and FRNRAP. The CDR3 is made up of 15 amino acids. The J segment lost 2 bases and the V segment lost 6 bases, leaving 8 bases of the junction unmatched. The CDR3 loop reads CASGLTGAATDTQYF. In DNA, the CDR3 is TGTGCTAGTGGCTTAACAGGGGCTGCCACAGATACGCAGTATTTT.

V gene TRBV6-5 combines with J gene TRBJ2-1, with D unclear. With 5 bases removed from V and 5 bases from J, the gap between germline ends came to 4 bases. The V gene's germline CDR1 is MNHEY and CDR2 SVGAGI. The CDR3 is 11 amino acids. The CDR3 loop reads CASSRHNEQFF. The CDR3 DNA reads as TGTGCCAGCAGTAGACACAATGAGCAGTTCTTC.

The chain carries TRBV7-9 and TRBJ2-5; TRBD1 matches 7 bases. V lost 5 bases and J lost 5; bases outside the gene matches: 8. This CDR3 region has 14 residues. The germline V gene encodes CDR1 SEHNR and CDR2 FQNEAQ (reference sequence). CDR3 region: CASSPGTVDETQYF. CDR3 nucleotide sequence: TGTGCCAGCAGCCCTGGGACAGTGGACGAGACCCAGTACTTC.

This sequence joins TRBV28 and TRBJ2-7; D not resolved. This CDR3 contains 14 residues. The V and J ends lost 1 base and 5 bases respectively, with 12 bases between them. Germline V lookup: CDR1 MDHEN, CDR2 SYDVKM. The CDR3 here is CASSLSLQTHEQYF. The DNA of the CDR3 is TGTGCCAGCAGTTTATCTCTGCAAACCCACGAGCAGTACTTC.

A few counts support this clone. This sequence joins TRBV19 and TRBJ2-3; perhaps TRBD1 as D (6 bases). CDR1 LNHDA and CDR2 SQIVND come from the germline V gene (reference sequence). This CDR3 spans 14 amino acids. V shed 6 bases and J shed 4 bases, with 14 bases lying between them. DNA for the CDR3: TGTGCCAGTAGCTACAGGGAAAGGCCAGATACGCAGTATTTT. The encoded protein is CASSYRERPDTQYF. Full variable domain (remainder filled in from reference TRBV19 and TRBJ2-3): DGGITQSPKYLFRKEGQNVTLSCEQNLNHDAMYWYRQDPGQGLRLIYYSQIVNDFQKGDIAEGYSVSREKKESFPLTVTSAQKNPTAFYLCASSYRERPDTQYFGPGTRLTVL.